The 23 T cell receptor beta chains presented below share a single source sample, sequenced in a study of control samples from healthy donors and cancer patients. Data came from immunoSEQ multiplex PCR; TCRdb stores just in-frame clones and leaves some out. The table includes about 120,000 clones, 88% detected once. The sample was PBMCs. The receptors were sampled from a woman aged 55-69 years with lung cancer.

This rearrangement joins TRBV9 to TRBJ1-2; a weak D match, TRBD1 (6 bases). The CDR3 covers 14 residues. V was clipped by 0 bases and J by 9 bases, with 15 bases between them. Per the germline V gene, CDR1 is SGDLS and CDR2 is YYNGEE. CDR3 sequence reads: CASSVDPGERSYTF. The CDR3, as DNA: TGTGCCAGCAGCGTAGATCCAGGGGAGCGGAGCTACACCTTC. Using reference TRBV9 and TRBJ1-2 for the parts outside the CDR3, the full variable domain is DSGVTQTPKHLITATGQRVTLRCSPRSGDLSVYWYQQSLDQGLQFLIQYYNGEERAKGNILERFSAQQFPDLHSELNLSSLELGDSALYFCASSVDPGERSYTFGSGTRLTVV.

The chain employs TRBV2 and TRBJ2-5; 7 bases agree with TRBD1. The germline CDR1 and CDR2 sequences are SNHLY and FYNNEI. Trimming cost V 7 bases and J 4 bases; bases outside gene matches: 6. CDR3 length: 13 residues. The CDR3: CASKGQWTETQYF. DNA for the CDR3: TGTGCCAGCAAGGGACAGTGGACAGAGACCCAGTACTTC.

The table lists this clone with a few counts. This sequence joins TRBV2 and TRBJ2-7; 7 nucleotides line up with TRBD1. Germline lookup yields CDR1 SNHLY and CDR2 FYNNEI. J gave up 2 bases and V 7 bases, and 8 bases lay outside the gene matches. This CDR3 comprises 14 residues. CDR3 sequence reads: CASTRQGGPYEQYF. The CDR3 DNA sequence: TGTGCCAGCACAAGACAGGGTGGACCCTACGAGCAGTACTTC.

In DNA, the CDR3 is TGTGCCAGCAGCCAAGAAGAGCGGGGGGGCTGGGGAGATACGCAGTATTTT. Translation: CASSQEERGGWGDTQYF. The chain employs TRBV4-2 and TRBJ2-3; TRBD2 matches at 10 bases. Germline V lookup: CDR1 LGHNA, CDR2 YNFKEQ. Trimming removed 0 bases from V and 5 bases from J; junction bases left unmatched: 8. This CDR3 is built from 17 residues.

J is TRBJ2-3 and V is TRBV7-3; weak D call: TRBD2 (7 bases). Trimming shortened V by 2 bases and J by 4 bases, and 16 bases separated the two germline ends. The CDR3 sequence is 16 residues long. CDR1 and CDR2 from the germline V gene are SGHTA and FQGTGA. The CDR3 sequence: CASSLVGGGRSDTQYF. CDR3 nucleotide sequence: TGTGCCAGCAGCTTAGTTGGCGGGGGCCGTTCAGATACGCAGTATTTT.

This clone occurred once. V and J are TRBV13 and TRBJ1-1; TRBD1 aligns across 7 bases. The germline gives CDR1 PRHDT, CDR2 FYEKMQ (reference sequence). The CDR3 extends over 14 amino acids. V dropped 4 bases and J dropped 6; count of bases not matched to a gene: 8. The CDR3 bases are TGTGCCAGCAGCTGGGACAGTCAGGGTGCTGAAGCTTTCTTT. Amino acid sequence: CASSWDSQGAEAFF.

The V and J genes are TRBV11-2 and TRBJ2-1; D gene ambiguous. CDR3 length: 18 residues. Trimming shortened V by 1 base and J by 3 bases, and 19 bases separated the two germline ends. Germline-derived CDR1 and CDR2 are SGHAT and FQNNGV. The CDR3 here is CASSLVVGPPAGYNEQFF. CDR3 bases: TGTGCCAGCAGCTTAGTAGTTGGACCGCCCGCTGGCTACAATGAGCAGTTCTTC.

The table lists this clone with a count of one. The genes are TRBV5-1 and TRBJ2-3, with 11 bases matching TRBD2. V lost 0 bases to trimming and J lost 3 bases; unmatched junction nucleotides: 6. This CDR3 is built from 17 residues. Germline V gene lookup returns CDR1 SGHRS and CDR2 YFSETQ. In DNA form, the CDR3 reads TGCGCCAGCAGCTTGGGTTCGCTAGCGGGAGGAACAGATACGCAGTATTTT. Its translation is CASSLGSLAGGTDTQYF.

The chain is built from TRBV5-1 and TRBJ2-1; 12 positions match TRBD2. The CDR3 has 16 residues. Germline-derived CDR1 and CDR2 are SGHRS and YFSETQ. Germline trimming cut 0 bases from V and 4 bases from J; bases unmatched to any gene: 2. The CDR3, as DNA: TGCGCCAGCAGCTTGGAACTAGCGGGGGGATACAATGAGCAGTTCTTC. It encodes CASSLELAGGYNEQFF. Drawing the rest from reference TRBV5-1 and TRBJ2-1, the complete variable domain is KAGVTQTPRYLIKTRGQQVTLSCSPISGHRSVSWYQQTPGQGLQFLFEYFSETQRNKGNFPGRFSGRQFSNSRSEMNVSTLELGDSALYLCASSLELAGGYNEQFFGPGTRLTVL.

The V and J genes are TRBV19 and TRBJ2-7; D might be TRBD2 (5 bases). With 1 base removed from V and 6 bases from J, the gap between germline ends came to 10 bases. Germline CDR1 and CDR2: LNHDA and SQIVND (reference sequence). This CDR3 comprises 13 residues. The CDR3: CASSIVARGEQYF. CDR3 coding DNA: TGTGCCAGTAGTATAGTTGCCCGGGGCGAGCAGTACTTC.

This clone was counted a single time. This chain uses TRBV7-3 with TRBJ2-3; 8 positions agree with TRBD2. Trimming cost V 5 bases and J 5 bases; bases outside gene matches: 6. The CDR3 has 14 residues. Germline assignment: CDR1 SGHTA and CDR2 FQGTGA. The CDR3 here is CASSPGGLQDTQYF. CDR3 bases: TGTGCCAGCAGCCCGGGGGGGCTCCAAGATACGCAGTATTTT.

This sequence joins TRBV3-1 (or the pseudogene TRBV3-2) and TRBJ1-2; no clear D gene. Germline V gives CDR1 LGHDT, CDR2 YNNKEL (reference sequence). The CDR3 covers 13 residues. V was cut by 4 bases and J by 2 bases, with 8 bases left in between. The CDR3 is CASSPQENYGYTF. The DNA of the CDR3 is TGTGCCAGCAGCCCCCAGGAGAACTATGGCTACACCTTC.

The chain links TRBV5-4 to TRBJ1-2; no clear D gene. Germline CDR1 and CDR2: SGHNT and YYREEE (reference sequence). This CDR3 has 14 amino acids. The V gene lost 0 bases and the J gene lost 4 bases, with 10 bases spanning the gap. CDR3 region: CASSLDSLPYGYTF. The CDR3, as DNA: TGTGCCAGCAGCTTGGACAGCCTCCCCTATGGCTACACCTTC. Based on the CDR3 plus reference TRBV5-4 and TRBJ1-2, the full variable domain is ETGVTQSPTHLIKTRGQQVTLRCSSQSGHNTVSWYQQALGQGPQFIFQYYREEENGRGNFPPRFSGLQFPNYSSELNVNALELDDSALYLCASSLDSLPYGYTFGSGTRLTVV.

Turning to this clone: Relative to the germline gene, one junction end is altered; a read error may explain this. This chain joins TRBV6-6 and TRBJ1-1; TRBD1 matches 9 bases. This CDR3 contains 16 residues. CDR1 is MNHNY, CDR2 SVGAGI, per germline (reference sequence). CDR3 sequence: CASSHSTGGMNTEAFF. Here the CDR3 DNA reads TGTGCCAGCAGTCACTCGACAGGGGGGATGAACACTGAAGCTTTCTTT.

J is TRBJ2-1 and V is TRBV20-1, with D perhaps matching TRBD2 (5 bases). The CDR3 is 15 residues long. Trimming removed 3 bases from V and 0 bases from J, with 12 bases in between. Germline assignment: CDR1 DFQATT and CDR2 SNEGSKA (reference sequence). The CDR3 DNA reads TGCAGTGCTAGTGGCGGCGGGCCCTCCTACAATGAGCAGTTCTTC. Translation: CSASGGGPSYNEQFF.

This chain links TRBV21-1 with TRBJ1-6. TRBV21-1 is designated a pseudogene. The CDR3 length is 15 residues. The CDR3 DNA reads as TGTGCCAGCAGAAATCCGGGACCGCAGAATTCACCCCTCCACTTT. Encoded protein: CASRNPGPQNSPLHF.

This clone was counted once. The CDR3 coding sequence is TGCGCCAGCAGCTTGGAGGGGACAGGGCGGATCTCCTACAATGAGCAGTTCTTC. Protein sequence: CASSLEGTGRISYNEQFF. This chain joins TRBV5-1 and TRBJ2-1; 9 positions match TRBD1. The CDR3 length is 18 residues. Germline V lookup: CDR1 SGHRS, CDR2 YFSETQ. The junction had 7 bases not matched to a gene; V was cut back by 0 bases and J by 0 bases.

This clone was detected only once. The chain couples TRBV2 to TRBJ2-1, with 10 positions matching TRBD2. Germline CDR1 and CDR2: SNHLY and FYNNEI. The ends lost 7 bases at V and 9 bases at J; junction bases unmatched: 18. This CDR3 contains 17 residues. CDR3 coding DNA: TGTGCCAGCACCTTTAGCGGGGGGCTCGTATTGGAAAGTGAGCAGTTCTTC. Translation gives CASTFSGGLVLESEQFF.

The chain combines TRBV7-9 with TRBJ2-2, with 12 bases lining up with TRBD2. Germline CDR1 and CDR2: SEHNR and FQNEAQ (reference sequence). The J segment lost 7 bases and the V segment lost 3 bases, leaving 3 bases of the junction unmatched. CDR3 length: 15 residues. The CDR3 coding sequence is TGTGCCAGCAGCTTGACTAGCGGGGGTGTCGGGGAGCTGTTTTTT. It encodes CASSLTSGGVGELFF.

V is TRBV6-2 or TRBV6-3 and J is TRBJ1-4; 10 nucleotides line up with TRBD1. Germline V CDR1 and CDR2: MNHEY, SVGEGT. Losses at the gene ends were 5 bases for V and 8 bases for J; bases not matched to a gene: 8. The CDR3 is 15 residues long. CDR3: CASSTRQGAREKLFF. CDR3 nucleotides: TGTGCCAGCAGTACGAGACAGGGGGCAAGGGAAAAACTGTTTTTT.

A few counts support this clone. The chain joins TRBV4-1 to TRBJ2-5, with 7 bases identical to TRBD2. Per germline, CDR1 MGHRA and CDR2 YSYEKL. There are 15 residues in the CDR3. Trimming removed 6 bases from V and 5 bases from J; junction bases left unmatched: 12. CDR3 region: CASRPSGGGRETQYF. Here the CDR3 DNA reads TGCGCCAGCAGACCTTCCGGGGGAGGGCGGGAGACCCAGTACTTC.

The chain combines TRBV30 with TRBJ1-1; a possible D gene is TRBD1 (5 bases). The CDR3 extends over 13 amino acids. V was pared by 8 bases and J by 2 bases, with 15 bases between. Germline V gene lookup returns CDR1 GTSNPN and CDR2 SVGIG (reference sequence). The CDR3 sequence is CAATGQTNTEAFF. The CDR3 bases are TGTGCCGCCACGGGGCAGACCAACACTGAAGCTTTCTTT. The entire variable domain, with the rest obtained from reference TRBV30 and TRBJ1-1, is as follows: SQTIHQWPATLVQPVGSPLSLECTVEGTSNPNLYWYRQAAGRGLQLLFYSVGIGQISSEVPQNLSASRPQDRQFILSSKKLLLSDSGFYLCAATGQTNTEAFFGQGTRLTVV.

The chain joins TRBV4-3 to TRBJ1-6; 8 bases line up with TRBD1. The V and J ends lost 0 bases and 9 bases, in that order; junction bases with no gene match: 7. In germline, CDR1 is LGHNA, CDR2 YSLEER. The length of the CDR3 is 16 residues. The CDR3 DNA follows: TGCGCCAGCAGCCAAGACAGGGGGCTGGGTGGTTCACCCCTCCACTTT. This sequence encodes CASSQDRGLGGSPLHF.